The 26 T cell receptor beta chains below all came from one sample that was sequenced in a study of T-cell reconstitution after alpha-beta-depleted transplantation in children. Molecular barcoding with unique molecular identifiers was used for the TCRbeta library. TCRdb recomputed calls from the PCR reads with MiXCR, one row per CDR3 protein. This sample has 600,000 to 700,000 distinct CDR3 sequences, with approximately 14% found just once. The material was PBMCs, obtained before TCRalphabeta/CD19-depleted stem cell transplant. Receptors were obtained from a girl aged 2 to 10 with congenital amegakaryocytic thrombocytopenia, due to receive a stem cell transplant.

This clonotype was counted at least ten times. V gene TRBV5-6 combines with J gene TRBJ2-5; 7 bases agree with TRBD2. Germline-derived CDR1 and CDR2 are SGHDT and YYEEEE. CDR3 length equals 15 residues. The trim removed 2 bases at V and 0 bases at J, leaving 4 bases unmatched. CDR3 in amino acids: CASSFERGYQETQYF. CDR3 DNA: TGTGCCAGCAGCTTTGAGCGGGGCTACCAAGAGACCCAGTACTTC.

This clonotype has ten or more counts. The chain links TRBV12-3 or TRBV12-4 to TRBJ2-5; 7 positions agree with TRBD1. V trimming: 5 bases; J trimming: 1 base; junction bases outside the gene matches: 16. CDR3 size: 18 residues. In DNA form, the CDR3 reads TGTGCCAGCAGTCCTATTGACGGTAACAGGGGAAGCCAAGAGACCCAGTACTTC. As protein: CASSPIDGNRGSQETQYF.

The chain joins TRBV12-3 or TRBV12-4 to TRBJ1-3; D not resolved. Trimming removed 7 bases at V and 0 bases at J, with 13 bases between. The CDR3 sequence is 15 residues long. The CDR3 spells CASNTGRLSGNTIYF. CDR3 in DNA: TGTGCCAGCAATACGGGCCGACTCTCTGGAAACACCATATATTTT.

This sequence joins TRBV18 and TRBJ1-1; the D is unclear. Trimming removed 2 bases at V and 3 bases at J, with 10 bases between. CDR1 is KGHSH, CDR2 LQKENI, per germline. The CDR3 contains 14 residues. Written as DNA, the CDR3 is TGTGCCAGCTCACCAGGGGTTGCGGACACTGAAGCTTTCTTT. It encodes CASSPGVADTEAFF.

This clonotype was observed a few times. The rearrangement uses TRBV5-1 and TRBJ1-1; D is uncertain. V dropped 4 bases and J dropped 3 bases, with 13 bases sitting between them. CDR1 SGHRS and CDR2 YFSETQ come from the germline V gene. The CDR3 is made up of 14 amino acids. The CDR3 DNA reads TGCGCCAGCAGCCCGGAGGTGGGTTACACTGAAGCTTTCTTT. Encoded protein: CASSPEVGYTEAFF.

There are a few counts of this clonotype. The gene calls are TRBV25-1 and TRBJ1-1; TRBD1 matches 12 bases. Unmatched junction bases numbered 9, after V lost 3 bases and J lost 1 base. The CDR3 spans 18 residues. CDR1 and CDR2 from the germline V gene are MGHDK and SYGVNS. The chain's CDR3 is CASSDAGTGGRANTEAFF. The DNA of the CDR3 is TGTGCCAGCAGTGACGCCGGGACAGGGGGCCGCGCGAACACTGAAGCTTTCTTT.

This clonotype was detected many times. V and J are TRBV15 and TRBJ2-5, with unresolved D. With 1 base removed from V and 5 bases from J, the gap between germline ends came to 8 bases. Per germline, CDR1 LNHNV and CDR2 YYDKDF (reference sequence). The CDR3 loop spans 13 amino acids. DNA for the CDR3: TGTGCCACCAGCAGAGGGGCGTGGGAGACCCAGTACTTC. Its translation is CATSRGAWETQYF.

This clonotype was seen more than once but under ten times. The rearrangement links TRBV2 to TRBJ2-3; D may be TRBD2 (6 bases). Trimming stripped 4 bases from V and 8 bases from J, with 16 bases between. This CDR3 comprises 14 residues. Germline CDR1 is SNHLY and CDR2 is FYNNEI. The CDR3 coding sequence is TGTGCCAGCAGTGGTATTGCGGGGTCTGGTACGCAGTATTTT. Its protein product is CASSGIAGSGTQYF.

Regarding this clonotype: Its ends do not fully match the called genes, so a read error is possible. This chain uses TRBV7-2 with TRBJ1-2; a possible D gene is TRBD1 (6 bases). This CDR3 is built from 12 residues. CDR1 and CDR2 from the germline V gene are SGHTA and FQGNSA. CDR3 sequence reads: CVSSLYLSQGTF. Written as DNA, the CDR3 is TGTGTCAGCAGCTTGTACCTTTCACAGGGCACCTTC.

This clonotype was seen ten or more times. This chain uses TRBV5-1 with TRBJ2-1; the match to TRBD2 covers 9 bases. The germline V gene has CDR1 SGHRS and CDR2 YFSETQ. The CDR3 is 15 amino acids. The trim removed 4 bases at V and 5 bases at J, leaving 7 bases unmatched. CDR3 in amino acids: CASSPAGGINNEQFF. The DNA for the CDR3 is TGCGCCAGCAGCCCAGCGGGAGGTATTAACAATGAGCAGTTCTTC.

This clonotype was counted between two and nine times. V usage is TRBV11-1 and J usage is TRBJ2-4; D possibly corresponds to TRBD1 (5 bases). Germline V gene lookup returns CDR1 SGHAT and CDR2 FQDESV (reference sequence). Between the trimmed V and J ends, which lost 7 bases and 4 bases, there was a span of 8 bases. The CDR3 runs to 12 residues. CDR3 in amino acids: CASNSGKNIQYF. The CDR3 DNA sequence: TGTGCCAGCAACTCAGGGAAAAACATTCAGTACTTC.

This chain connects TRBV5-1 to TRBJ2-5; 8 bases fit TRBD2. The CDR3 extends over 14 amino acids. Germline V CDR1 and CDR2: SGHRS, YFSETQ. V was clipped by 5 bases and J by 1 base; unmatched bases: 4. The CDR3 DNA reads TGCGCCAGCAGTTTGACTAGCGTCCAAGAGACCCAGTACTTC. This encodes CASSLTSVQETQYF.

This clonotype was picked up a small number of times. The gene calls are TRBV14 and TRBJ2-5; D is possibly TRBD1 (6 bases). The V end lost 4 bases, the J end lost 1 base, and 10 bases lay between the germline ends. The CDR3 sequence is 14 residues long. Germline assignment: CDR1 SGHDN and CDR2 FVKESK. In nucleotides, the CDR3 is TGTGCCAGCAGCCGGACAGTTTTCCAAGAGACCCAGTACTTC. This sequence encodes CASSRTVFQETQYF.

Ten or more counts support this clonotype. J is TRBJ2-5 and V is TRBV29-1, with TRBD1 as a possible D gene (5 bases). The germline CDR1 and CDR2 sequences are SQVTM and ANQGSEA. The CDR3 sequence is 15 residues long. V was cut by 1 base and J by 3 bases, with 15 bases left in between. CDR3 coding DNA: TGCAGCGTTGAAGCCTTGACAGACCGAAAAGAGACCCAGTACTTC. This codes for CSVEALTDRKETQYF. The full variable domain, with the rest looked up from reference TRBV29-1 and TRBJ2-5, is SAVISQKPSRDICQRGTSLTIQCQVDSQVTMMFWYRQQPGQSLTLIATANQGSEATYESGFVIDKFPISRPNLTFSTLTVSNMSPEDSSIYLCSVEALTDRKETQYFGPGTRLLVL.

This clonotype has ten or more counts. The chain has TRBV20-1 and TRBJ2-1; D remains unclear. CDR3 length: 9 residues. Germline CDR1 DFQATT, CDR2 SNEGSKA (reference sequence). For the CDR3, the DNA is TGCAATAACTACAATGAGCAGTTCTTC. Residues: CNNYNEQFF.

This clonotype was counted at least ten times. CDR3 DNA: TGCAGTGCTAGAGATCGGAGGGCGGTGCATAGTGAGCAGTTCTTC. Its translation is CSARDRRAVHSEQFF. This chain connects TRBV20-1 to TRBJ2-1, with D maybe TRBD2 (6 bases). There are 15 residues in the CDR3. The germline CDR1 and CDR2 sequences are DFQATT and SNEGSKA (reference sequence). Trimming pared 0 bases from V and 9 bases from J, leaving 18 bases between.

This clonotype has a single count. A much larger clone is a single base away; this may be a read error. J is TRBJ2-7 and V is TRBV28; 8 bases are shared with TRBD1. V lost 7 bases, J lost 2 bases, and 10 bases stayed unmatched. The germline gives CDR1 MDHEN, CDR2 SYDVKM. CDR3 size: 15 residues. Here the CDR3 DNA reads TGTGCCAGCACCCTCTCAGGGGGCCCCACCTACGAGCAGTACTTC. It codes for CASTLSGGPTYEQYF.

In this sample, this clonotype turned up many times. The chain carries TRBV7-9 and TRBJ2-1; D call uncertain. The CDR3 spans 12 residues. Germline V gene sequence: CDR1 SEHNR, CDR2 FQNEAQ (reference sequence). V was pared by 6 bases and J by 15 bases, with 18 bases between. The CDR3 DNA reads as TGTGCCAGCAGTCTCGACAATCCGGTTCTGTTCTTC. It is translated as CASSLDNPVLFF.

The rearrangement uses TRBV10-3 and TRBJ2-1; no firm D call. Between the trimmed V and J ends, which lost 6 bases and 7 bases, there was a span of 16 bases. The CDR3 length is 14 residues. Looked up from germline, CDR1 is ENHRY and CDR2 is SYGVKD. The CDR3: CAISHDKNGNEQFF. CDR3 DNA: TGTGCCATCAGCCACGATAAGAATGGGAATGAGCAGTTCTTC.

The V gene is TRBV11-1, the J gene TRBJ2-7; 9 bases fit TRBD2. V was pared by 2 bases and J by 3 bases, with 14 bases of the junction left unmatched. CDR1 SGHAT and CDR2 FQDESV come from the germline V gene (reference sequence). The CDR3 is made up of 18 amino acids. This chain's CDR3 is CASSLLSRPSGTFYEQYF. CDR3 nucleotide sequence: TGTGCCAGCAGCTTACTGTCTCGACCTAGCGGGACCTTCTACGAGCAGTACTTC.

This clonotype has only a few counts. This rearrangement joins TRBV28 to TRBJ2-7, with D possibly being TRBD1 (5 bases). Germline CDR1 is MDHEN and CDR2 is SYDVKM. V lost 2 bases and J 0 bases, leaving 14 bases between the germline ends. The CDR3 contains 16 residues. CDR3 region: CASSLSPQVSSYEQYF. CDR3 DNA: TGTGCCAGCAGTTTAAGTCCACAGGTTAGCTCCTACGAGCAGTACTTC.

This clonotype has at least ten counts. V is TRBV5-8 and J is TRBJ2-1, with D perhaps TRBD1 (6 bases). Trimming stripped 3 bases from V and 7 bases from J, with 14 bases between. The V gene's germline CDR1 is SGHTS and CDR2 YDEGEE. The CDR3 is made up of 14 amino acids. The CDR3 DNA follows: TGTGCCAGCAGCTCGCTGGCAAGGGGGAATGAGCAGTTCTTC. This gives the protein CASSSLARGNEQFF. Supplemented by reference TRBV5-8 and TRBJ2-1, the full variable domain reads EAGVTQSPTHLIKTRGQQATLRCSPISGHTSVYWYQQALGLGLQFLLWYDEGEERNRGNFPPRFSGRQFPNYSSELNVNALELEDSALYLCASSSLARGNEQFFGPGTRLTVL.

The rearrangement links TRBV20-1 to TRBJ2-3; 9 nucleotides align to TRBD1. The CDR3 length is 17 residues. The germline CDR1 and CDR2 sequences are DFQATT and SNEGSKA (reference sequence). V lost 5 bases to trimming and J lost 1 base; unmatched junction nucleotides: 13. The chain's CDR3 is CSAPPADRGSGTDTQYF. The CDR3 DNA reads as TGCAGTGCTCCGCCCGCGGACAGGGGAAGCGGCACAGATACGCAGTATTTT.

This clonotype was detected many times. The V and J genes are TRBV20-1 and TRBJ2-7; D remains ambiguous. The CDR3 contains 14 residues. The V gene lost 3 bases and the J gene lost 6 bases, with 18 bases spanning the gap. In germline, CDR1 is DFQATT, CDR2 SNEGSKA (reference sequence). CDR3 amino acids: CSASHLGFRPEQYF. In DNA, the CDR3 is TGCAGTGCTAGCCACCTGGGATTCAGGCCCGAGCAGTACTTC.

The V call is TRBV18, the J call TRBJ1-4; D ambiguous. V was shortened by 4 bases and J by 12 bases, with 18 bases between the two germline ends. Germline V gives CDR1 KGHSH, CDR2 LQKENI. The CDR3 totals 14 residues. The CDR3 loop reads CASSQLLSEEELFF. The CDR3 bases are TGTGCCAGCTCACAGCTCTTGTCTGAGGAGGAACTGTTTTTT.

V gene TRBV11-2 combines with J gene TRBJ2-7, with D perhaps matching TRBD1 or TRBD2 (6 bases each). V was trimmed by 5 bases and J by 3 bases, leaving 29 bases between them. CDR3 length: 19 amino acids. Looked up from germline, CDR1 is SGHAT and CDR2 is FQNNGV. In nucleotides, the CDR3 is TGTGCCAGCAGCCCCGTCGGGGGCGGGCTTAGGCTCTTTTTCTACGAGCAGTACTTC. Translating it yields CASSPVGGGLRLFFYEQYF.